Here is one T cell receptor (beta chain) with its context. Its antigen is not known. These data are taken from a study of cytotoxic CD8 clonotypes in ibrutinib-treated CLL. Study details: Response was recorded as partial in some 24 patients and complete in 2; at median roughly 63 months, approximately 14 remained remitted and about 12 had progressed.

This CDR3 region has 15 residues. V was pared by 0 bases and J by 1 base, with 9 bases between. In germline, CDR1 is LNHNV, CDR2 YYDKDF (reference sequence). Study conclusions and caveats: Clonality increased at ibrutinib response, then returned toward baseline at progression.

Using immunoSEQ multiplex PCR, the repertoire was profiled, and TCRdb retains in-frame clones only, with some absent. In the table there are about 140,000 clones, 80% of which are singletons. Source: PBMCs, taken after 36 months of ibrutinib treatment. V and J are TRBV15 and TRBJ1-1, with D uncertain. This TCR was sampled from a human donor with chronic lymphocytic leukemia. CDR3 sequence (DNA): TGTGCCACCAGCAGAGATCCTTGGGGGAACACTGAAGCTTTCTTT. Its translation is CATSRDPWGNTEAFF.